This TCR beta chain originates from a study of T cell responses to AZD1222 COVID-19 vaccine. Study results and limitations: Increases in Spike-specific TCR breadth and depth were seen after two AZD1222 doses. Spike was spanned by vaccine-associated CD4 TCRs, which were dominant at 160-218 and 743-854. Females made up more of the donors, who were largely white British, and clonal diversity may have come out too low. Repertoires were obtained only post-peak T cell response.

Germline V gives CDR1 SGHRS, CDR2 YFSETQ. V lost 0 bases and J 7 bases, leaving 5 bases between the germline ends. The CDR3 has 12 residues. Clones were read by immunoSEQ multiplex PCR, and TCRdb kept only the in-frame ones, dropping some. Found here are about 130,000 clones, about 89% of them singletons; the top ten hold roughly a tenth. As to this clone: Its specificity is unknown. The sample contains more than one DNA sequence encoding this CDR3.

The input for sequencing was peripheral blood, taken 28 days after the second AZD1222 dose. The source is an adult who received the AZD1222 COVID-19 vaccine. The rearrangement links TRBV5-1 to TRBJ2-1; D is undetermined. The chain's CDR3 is CASSLGGNEQFF. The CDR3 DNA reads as TGCGCCAGCAGCTTGGGTGGAAATGAGCAGTTCTTC. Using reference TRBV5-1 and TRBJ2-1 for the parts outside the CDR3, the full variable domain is KAGVTQTPRYLIKTRGQQVTLSCSPISGHRSVSWYQQTPGQGLQFLFEYFSETQRNKGNFPGRFSGRQFSNSRSEMNVSTLELGDSALYLCASSLGGNEQFFGPGTRLTVL.